Described below is a single T cell receptor (beta chain) sequence and its context. Antigen specificity is unknown. This record belongs to a study of T cell responses to AZD1222 COVID-19 vaccine. Study-wide background: Second-dose schedules of about 4 or about 12 weeks were combined. The study, taken as a whole, reports: Regions left unmutated in variants are reportedly the target of nearly half of spike-specific TCRs. The donors showed a predominance of white British ancestry and of females, with possible underestimation of clonal diversity.

Produced via immunoSEQ multiplex PCR; TCRdb's table is partial and in-frame only. The sample includes 95,000 to 150,000 clones, around 87% of them seen just once. CDR3 size: 11 residues. The ends were cut back, 9 bases at V and 4 bases at J, with 8 bases in the middle. Germline V lookup: CDR1 LNHDA, CDR2 SQIVND (reference sequence). The specimen comprised peripheral blood, sampled on day 0 of AZD1222 vaccination. This rearrangement joins TRBV19 to TRBJ2-3, with D perhaps being TRBD1 or TRBD2 (6 bases each). This receptor was identified in an adult in good health. The CDR3 nucleotides are TGTGCCAGCGGGGGCCCAGATACGCAGTATTTT. Translation gives CASGGPDTQYF. Variable domain in full (rest from reference TRBV19 and TRBJ2-3): DGGITQSPKYLFRKEGQNVTLSCEQNLNHDAMYWYRQDPGQGLRLIYYSQIVNDFQKGDIAEGYSVSREKKESFPLTVTSAQKNPTAFYLCASGGPDTQYFGPGTRLTVL.